A selection of T cell receptor beta chains follows, all from one sample in a study of blood T cell repertoires in COVID-19. Clones were sequenced by immunoSEQ multiplex PCR, and TCRdb holds only the in-frame ones, with some missing. Here the sample spans some 150,000 clones, about nine tenths being singletons. Sequenced input: peripheral blood. The receptors were gathered from a woman in her 70s with acute or convalescent COVID-19. Each CDR3 is given with its conserved first and last residue. The order of the fields is J gene, V gene, D gene, clone size, CDR3 protein, CDR3 DNA. D genes are given only for firm matches. Part of the rows lack a size; the others show once, few, many or a class for expanded clones.

j_call: TRBJ1-4
v_call: TRBV7-8
d_call: NA
clone_size: NA
cdr3_aa: CASIRTTGGALEKLFF
cdr3_nt: TGTGCCAGCATCCGGACCACCGGTGGGGCTCTTGAAAAACTGTTTTTT

j_call: TRBJ1-1
v_call: TRBV18
d_call: NA
clone_size: NA
cdr3_aa: CASSPRLSEAFF
cdr3_nt: TGTGCCAGCTCACCACGACTTTCTGAAGCTTTCTTT

j_call: TRBJ2-3
v_call: TRBV5-1
d_call: TRBD2
clone_size: NA
cdr3_aa: CASSLVAGPLTDTQYF
cdr3_nt: TGCGCCAGCAGCTTGGTAGCGGGACCTCTGACAGATACGCAGTATTTT

j_call: TRBJ2-6
v_call: TRBV7-9
d_call: TRBD2
clone_size: NA
cdr3_aa: CASSPGGARANVLTF
cdr3_nt: TGTGCCAGCAGCCCCGGGGGGGCCAGGGCCAACGTCCTGACTTTC

j_call: TRBJ2-5
v_call: TRBV5-6
d_call: TRBD2
clone_size: NA
cdr3_aa: CASSLRTSGAKETQYF
cdr3_nt: TGTGCCAGCAGCTTACGGACTAGCGGGGCTAAAGAGACCCAGTACTTC

j_call: TRBJ2-1
v_call: TRBV7-6
d_call: TRBD2
clone_size: NA
cdr3_aa: CASSPILAGGESYNEQFF
cdr3_nt: TGTGCCAGCAGCCCCATTCTAGCGGGGGGAGAATCCTACAATGAGCAGTTCTTC

j_call: TRBJ2-1
v_call: TRBV7-8
d_call: NA
clone_size: NA
cdr3_aa: CASSKGDPDYNEQFF
cdr3_nt: TGTGCCAGCAGCAAGGGGGACCCCGACTACAATGAGCAGTTCTTC

j_call: TRBJ2-2
v_call: TRBV2
d_call: NA
clone_size: NA
cdr3_aa: CASSEARTGELFF
cdr3_nt: TGTGCCAGCAGTGAAGCCAGGACCGGGGAGCTGTTTTTT

j_call: TRBJ2-3
v_call: TRBV7-8
d_call: NA
clone_size: NA
cdr3_aa: CASSYGGIQGRDTQYF
cdr3_nt: TGTGCCAGCAGCTACGGGGGGATACAGGGTAGAGATACGCAGTATTTT

j_call: TRBJ2-1
v_call: TRBV18
d_call: NA
clone_size: NA
cdr3_aa: CASSPGGYNEQFF
cdr3_nt: TGTGCCAGCTCACCAGGAGGGTACAATGAGCAGTTCTTC

j_call: TRBJ2-5
v_call: TRBV7-7
d_call: TRBD1
clone_size: NA
cdr3_aa: CASSLVFGSAGGNKEETQYF
cdr3_nt: TGTGCTAGCAGCTTAGTTTTCGGGTCGGCAGGGGGCAATAAAGAAGAGACCCAGTACTTC

j_call: TRBJ1-1
v_call: TRBV7-9
d_call: NA
clone_size: NA
cdr3_aa: CASSLLQENTEAFF
cdr3_nt: TGTGCCAGCAGCTTATTGCAGGAGAACACTGAAGCTTTCTTT

j_call: TRBJ2-3
v_call: TRBV5-8
d_call: NA
clone_size: once
cdr3_aa: CASSSGPQTADTQYF
cdr3_nt: TGTGCCAGCAGCTCGGGTCCCCAAACGGCAGATACGCAGTATTTT

j_call: TRBJ2-7
v_call: TRBV6-5
d_call: NA
clone_size: NA
cdr3_aa: CASSYKRVGYEQYF
cdr3_nt: TGTGCCAGCAGTTACAAGCGGGTTGGATACGAGCAGTACTTC

j_call: TRBJ1-2
v_call: TRBV21-1
d_call: NA
clone_size: NA
cdr3_aa: CASSLWAGWGYTF
cdr3_nt: TGTGCCAGCAGCCTTTGGGCAGGGTGGGGCTACACCTTC

j_call: TRBJ1-1
v_call: TRBV18
d_call: NA
clone_size: NA
cdr3_aa: CASSPQGVSEAFF
cdr3_nt: TGTGCCAGCTCACCACAGGGGGTCTCTGAAGCTTTCTTT

j_call: TRBJ2-3
v_call: TRBV19
d_call: TRBD2
clone_size: few
cdr3_aa: CASSDGSAGVRDTQYF
cdr3_nt: TGTGCCAGTAGTGATGGATCGGCGGGGGTCCGGGATACGCAGTATTTT

j_call: TRBJ2-1
v_call: TRBV3-1/TRBV3-2
d_call: NA
clone_size: NA
cdr3_aa: CASSQHRVVEQFF
cdr3_nt: TGTGCCAGCAGCCAACACAGGGTAGTTGAGCAGTTCTTC

j_call: TRBJ2-1
v_call: TRBV7-2
d_call: NA
clone_size: NA
cdr3_aa: CASSFERDNEQFF
cdr3_nt: TGTGCCAGCAGCTTTGAGCGGGACAATGAGCAGTTCTTC

j_call: TRBJ1-6
v_call: TRBV7-9
d_call: TRBD1
clone_size: NA
cdr3_aa: CASSQRQGLDSPLHF
cdr3_nt: TGTGCCAGCAGCCAGCGACAGGGATTGGATTCACCCCTCCACTTT

j_call: TRBJ1-2
v_call: TRBV3-1/TRBV3-2
d_call: TRBD1
clone_size: NA
cdr3_aa: CASSQDSGQAGYTF
cdr3_nt: TGTGCCAGCAGCCAAGATTCGGGACAGGCTGGCTACACCTTC

j_call: TRBJ1-1
v_call: TRBV30
d_call: NA
clone_size: NA
cdr3_aa: CAWKMSYRTPNTEAFF
cdr3_nt: TGTGCCTGGAAAATGTCGTACAGGACCCCGAACACTGAAGCTTTCTTT

j_call: TRBJ1-5
v_call: TRBV2
d_call: NA
clone_size: once
cdr3_aa: CASSGLGSKPQHF
cdr3_nt: TGTGCCAGCAGTGGGCTGGGGAGCAAGCCCCAGCATTTT

j_call: TRBJ2-1
v_call: TRBV18
d_call: TRBD1
clone_size: NA
cdr3_aa: CASSPGTVTYNEQFF
cdr3_nt: TGTGCCAGCTCACCGGGGACAGTTACCTACAATGAGCAGTTCTTC

j_call: TRBJ2-6
v_call: TRBV27
d_call: NA
clone_size: once
cdr3_aa: CASSLESLRSGANVLTF
cdr3_nt: TGTGCCAGCAGCCTGGAGTCGCTCCGCTCTGGGGCCAACGTCCTGACTTTC

j_call: TRBJ1-3
v_call: TRBV13
d_call: TRBD1
clone_size: once
cdr3_aa: CASSLERQGNTIYF
cdr3_nt: TGTGCCAGCAGCTTAGAACGACAGGGGAACACCATATATTTT

j_call: TRBJ2-1
v_call: TRBV19
d_call: NA
clone_size: NA
cdr3_aa: CASSIGALGAEQFF
cdr3_nt: TGTGCCAGTAGTATCGGAGCATTAGGCGCTGAGCAGTTCTTC

j_call: TRBJ1-1
v_call: TRBV6-2/TRBV6-3
d_call: TRBD1
clone_size: few
cdr3_aa: CASSYPGQIEAFF
cdr3_nt: TGTGCCAGCAGTTACCCGGGACAGATTGAAGCTTTCTTT

j_call: TRBJ1-1
v_call: TRBV4-2
d_call: NA
clone_size: once
cdr3_aa: CASSQDRQTEAFF
cdr3_nt: TGTGCCAGCAGCCAAGACAGGCAAACTGAAGCTTTCTTT

j_call: TRBJ1-4
v_call: TRBV6-5
d_call: NA
clone_size: NA
cdr3_aa: CASSYAFQKNEKLFF
cdr3_nt: TGTGCCAGCAGTTACGCTTTCCAGAAAAATGAAAAACTGTTTTTT

j_call: TRBJ2-2
v_call: TRBV5-6
d_call: NA
clone_size: NA
cdr3_aa: CASSLFGSSGELFF
cdr3_nt: TGTGCCAGCAGCTTGTTTGGCTCTTCGGGGGAGCTGTTTTTT

j_call: TRBJ2-2
v_call: TRBV6-6
d_call: NA
clone_size: NA
cdr3_aa: CASSYLAGNSGELFF
cdr3_nt: TGTGCCAGCAGTTACCTGGCAGGGAATAGCGGGGAGCTGTTTTTT

j_call: TRBJ2-2
v_call: TRBV5-1
d_call: NA
clone_size: once
cdr3_aa: CASSFRGTGELFF
cdr3_nt: TGCGCCAGCAGCTTTAGAGGGACCGGGGAGCTGTTTTTT

j_call: TRBJ2-1
v_call: TRBV28
d_call: NA
clone_size: NA
cdr3_aa: CASTSSGAYNEQFF
cdr3_nt: TGTGCCAGCACCAGCTCGGGGGCCTACAATGAGCAGTTCTTC

j_call: TRBJ2-7
v_call: TRBV25-1
d_call: TRBD1
clone_size: NA
cdr3_aa: CASSPTGDEQYF
cdr3_nt: TGTGCCAGCAGTCCCACAGGGGACGAGCAGTACTTC

j_call: TRBJ1-4
v_call: TRBV5-5
d_call: NA
clone_size: NA
cdr3_aa: CASSRTATATNEKLFF
cdr3_nt: TGTGCCAGCAGCCGCACAGCCACCGCAACTAATGAAAAACTGTTTTTT

j_call: TRBJ1-5
v_call: TRBV19
d_call: NA
clone_size: NA
cdr3_aa: CASSIDTSGNQPQHF
cdr3_nt: TGTGCCAGTAGTATAGATACATCAGGGAATCAGCCCCAGCATTTT

j_call: TRBJ2-1
v_call: TRBV19
d_call: TRBD2
clone_size: NA
cdr3_aa: CASSDSGGADEQFF
cdr3_nt: TGTGCCAGTAGCGATAGCGGGGGGGCCGATGAGCAGTTCTTC

j_call: TRBJ1-2
v_call: TRBV29-1
d_call: NA
clone_size: NA
cdr3_aa: CSAATRENYGYTF
cdr3_nt: TGCAGCGCCGCGACGAGGGAGAACTATGGCTACACCTTC

j_call: TRBJ2-1
v_call: TRBV7-6
d_call: TRBD2
clone_size: once
cdr3_aa: CASSLRLAGAGEQFF
cdr3_nt: TGTGCCAGCAGCTTAAGACTAGCGGGGGCGGGAGAGCAGTTCTTC

j_call: TRBJ1-2
v_call: TRBV3-1/TRBV3-2
d_call: NA
clone_size: NA
cdr3_aa: CASSQGNRNYGYTF
cdr3_nt: TGTGCCAGCAGCCAAGGGAACAGGAACTATGGCTACACCTTC

j_call: TRBJ1-1
v_call: TRBV11-2
d_call: TRBD1
clone_size: NA
cdr3_aa: CASSGQPGGPLNTEAFF
cdr3_nt: TGTGCCAGCAGCGGTCAGCCAGGGGGCCCCCTGAACACTGAAGCTTTCTTT

j_call: TRBJ1-3
v_call: TRBV6-6
d_call: NA
clone_size: NA
cdr3_aa: CATRDTSGNTIYF
cdr3_nt: TGTGCCACCCGAGACACCTCTGGAAACACCATATATTTT

j_call: TRBJ2-4
v_call: TRBV12-3/TRBV12-4
d_call: NA
clone_size: few
cdr3_aa: CASSRDRRDIQYF
cdr3_nt: TGTGCCAGCAGTCGTGACAGGCGGGACATTCAGTACTTC

j_call: TRBJ1-2
v_call: TRBV5-1
d_call: NA
clone_size: NA
cdr3_aa: CASSQPGKDFLVW
cdr3_nt: TGCGCCAGCAGCCAACCGGGAAAGGATTTTCTGGTTTGG

j_call: TRBJ1-5
v_call: TRBV12-3/TRBV12-4
d_call: TRBD1
clone_size: few
cdr3_aa: CASSPGQGYPQHF
cdr3_nt: TGTGCCAGCAGCCCGGGACAGGGTTATCCCCAGCATTTT

j_call: TRBJ1-6
v_call: TRBV4-1
d_call: NA
clone_size: NA
cdr3_aa: CASSPRPQLDSPLHF
cdr3_nt: TGCGCCAGCAGCCCCCGCCCCCAACTTGATTCACCCCTCCACTTT

j_call: TRBJ2-7
v_call: TRBV20-1
d_call: TRBD2
clone_size: NA
cdr3_aa: CSASTPPDGLARSYEQYF
cdr3_nt: TGCAGTGCTAGTACCCCCCCCGATGGACTAGCGAGATCCTACGAGCAGTACTTC

j_call: TRBJ1-2
v_call: TRBV30
d_call: NA
clone_size: NA
cdr3_aa: CACTEGGGYTF
cdr3_nt: TGTGCCTGTACCGAGGGTGGAGGCTACACCTTC

j_call: TRBJ2-5
v_call: TRBV9
d_call: TRBD2
clone_size: NA
cdr3_aa: CASSVGGRRGGRETQYF
cdr3_nt: TGTGCCAGCAGCGTAGGAGGAAGGCGCGGGGGTCGGGAGACCCAGTACTTC

j_call: TRBJ1-5
v_call: TRBV19
d_call: NA
clone_size: NA
cdr3_aa: CASTSRDSNQPQHF
cdr3_nt: TGTGCCAGTACCTCGAGAGATAGCAATCAGCCCCAGCATTTT